Following are 10 T cell receptor beta chains from one sample sequenced in a study of blood T cell repertoires in COVID-19. Profiled with immunoSEQ multiplex PCR; TCRdb holds only in-frame clones, not every one. The table lists some 240,000 clones, about 85% of them singletons. The sample was peripheral blood. These receptors were collected from a man aged 55-75 years who had recovered from COVID-19.

The chain has TRBV4-1 and TRBJ1-6; 9 bases agree with TRBD1. The CDR3 extends over 15 amino acids. V lost 4 bases and J lost 6; bases outside the gene matches: 4. CDR1 and CDR2 from the germline V gene are MGHRA and YSYEKL. This CDR3 reads CASSRPGQGNSPLHF. CDR3 coding DNA: TGCGCCAGCAGCCGCCCGGGACAGGGTAATTCACCCCTCCACTTT.

The chain joins TRBV5-5 to TRBJ1-5; D gene uncertain. This CDR3 is 15 amino acids long. Trimming took 0 bases from V and 4 from J, leaving 11 bases between them. The V gene's germline CDR1 is SGHKS and CDR2 YYEKEE (reference sequence). The CDR3 protein is CASSLANFKNQPQHF. For the CDR3, the DNA is TGTGCCAGCAGCTTGGCCAACTTCAAAAATCAGCCCCAGCATTTT.

The rearrangement links TRBV5-1 to TRBJ2-1, with 10 bases identical to TRBD2. After removal of 5 bases from V and 8 bases from J, the junction contained 10 bases not matched to a gene. CDR3 length: 15 residues. In germline, CDR1 is SGHRS, CDR2 YFSETQ. The CDR3 sequence: CASSLVAGGRDEQFF. The CDR3 nucleotides are TGCGCCAGCAGTCTTGTAGCGGGGGGTAGGGATGAGCAGTTCTTC.

The CDR3 region has the DNA TGTGCCAGCAGTTTATTCGGGGGGCGCAGGTCACCCCTCCACTTT. Translated: CASSLFGGRRSPLHF. The J gene is TRBJ1-6, the V gene TRBV28, with D perhaps TRBD1 (6 bases). This CDR3 has 15 residues. The germline gives CDR1 MDHEN, CDR2 SYDVKM. Trimming removed 1 base from V and 10 bases from J, with 14 bases in between.

Note on this clone: Other DNA sequences within the sample encode an identical CDR3. The J gene is TRBJ1-2, the V gene TRBV5-1; 9 bases are a match to TRBD1. Germline values: CDR1 SGHRS, CDR2 YFSETQ. This CDR3 has 15 residues. J lost 5 bases, V lost 0 bases, and 5 bases had no gene match. The CDR3 coding sequence is TGCGCCAGCAGCTTGGTACAGGGGGCCGGATATGGCTACACCTTC. As protein: CASSLVQGAGYGYTF.

The chain couples TRBV4-1 to TRBJ2-2; the D is unclear. CDR1 and CDR2 from the germline V gene are MGHRA and YSYEKL. V was pared by 1 base and J by 4 bases, with 7 bases between. The CDR3 loop spans 14 amino acids. Here the CDR3 reads CASSQVYFTGELFF. For the CDR3, the DNA is TGCGCCAGCAGCCAAGTATACTTCACCGGGGAGCTGTTTTTT.

Details on this clone: This specimen includes other DNA sequences encoding the same CDR3. This rearrangement joins TRBV5-1 to TRBJ2-5; the match to TRBD2 covers 11 bases. CDR3 length: 15 residues. Per germline, CDR1 SGHRS and CDR2 YFSETQ. V shed 2 bases and J 4 bases; nucleotides not matched to a gene: 4. CDR3 DNA: TGCGCCAGCAGCTTTAGCGGGGGGGCCGGAGAGACCCAGTACTTC. This translates into CASSFSGGAGETQYF.

The V call is TRBV2, the J call TRBJ2-7; D gene ambiguous. The CDR3 is 12 residues long. CDR1 and CDR2 from the germline V gene are SNHLY and FYNNEI. The V end was cut by 5 bases, the J end by 6 bases, with 11 bases between. CDR3 region: CASSFLRSEQYF. For the CDR3, the DNA is TGTGCCAGCAGTTTTTTACGGAGCGAGCAGTACTTC.

A few counts support this clone. The rearrangement uses TRBV19 and TRBJ2-3; perhaps TRBD2 as D (6 bases). From germline, CDR1 is LNHDA and CDR2 SQIVND (reference sequence). This CDR3 is built from 16 residues. Trimming shortened V by 6 bases and J by 0 bases, and 16 bases separated the two germline ends. In DNA, the CDR3 is TGTGCCAGTAGCCTTACAGCACGGGGGAGCACAGATACGCAGTATTTT. Protein sequence: CASSLTARGSTDTQYF. The whole variable domain, remainder taken from reference TRBV19 and TRBJ2-3, is DGGITQSPKYLFRKEGQNVTLSCEQNLNHDAMYWYRQDPGQGLRLIYYSQIVNDFQKGDIAEGYSVSREKKESFPLTVTSAQKNPTAFYLCASSLTARGSTDTQYFGPGTRLTVL.

J is TRBJ2-7 and V is TRBV12-5, with 12 bases aligning to TRBD2. CDR1 is LGHNT and CDR2 is FRNRAP in the germline V gene. The CDR3 extends over 14 amino acids. V dropped 6 bases and J dropped 2; count of bases not matched to a gene: 2. In DNA form, the CDR3 reads TGTGCTAGTGGATCTAGCGGGGGGGCCTACGAGCAGTACTTC. Its translation is CASGSSGGAYEQYF.